This T cell receptor (beta chain) originates from a study of T cell changes during pregnancy in multiple sclerosis. Unmatched junction bases numbered 7, after V lost 4 bases and J lost 7 bases. CDR3 length: 14 amino acids. Germline V gene sequence: CDR1 LGHNA, CDR2 YNFKEQ. This table comes from immunoSEQ multiplex PCR, and its TCRdb copy is limited to in-frame clones, with some not included. Here the sample spans tens of thousands of clones, 90% to 95% being singletons. The chain combines TRBV4-2 with TRBJ2-1, with 7 nucleotides matching TRBD2. The source material was peripheral blood, sampled after pregnancy. This clonotype was obtained from a female donor in good health, enrolled as a control in a pregnancy study. CDR3 region: CASSPSGTTNEQFF. CDR3 coding DNA: TGTGCCAGCAGCCCATCCGGGACTACGAATGAGCAGTTCTTC.